Listed below are T cell receptor beta chains from one sample, sequenced in a study of blood T cell repertoires in COVID-19. Method: immunoSEQ multiplex PCR; TCRdb's copy keeps in-frame clones and lacks some. Among 60,000 to 85,000 clones listed, about 86% were seen once. Material for sequencing was peripheral blood. Every receptor here comes from a human donor in a cohort sampled during active COVID-19. CDR3s include the opening cysteine and the closing phenylalanine or tryptophan. D genes are given only for firm matches. Clone size appears in some rows only: once, few, many, or a class for an expanded clone.

size: NA; V: TRBV5-8; J: TRBJ2-3; D: TRBD2; DNA: TGTGCCAGCAGCTTTCTCTCGATTAGCGGGAGGGCGACAGATACGCAGTATTTT; CDR3: CASSFLSISGRATDTQYF
size: once; V: TRBV10-3; J: TRBJ1-1; D: TRBD1; DNA: TGTGCCATCAGGGCTACAGGGGCCGCCCGGGACACTGAAGCTTTCTTT; CDR3: CAIRATGAARDTEAFF
size: NA; V: TRBV11-2; J: TRBJ2-7; D: TRBD2; DNA: TGTGCCAGCAGTCCGGGGACTAGCGGGGTTTGGTACTTC; CDR3: CASSPGTSGVWYF
size: once; V: TRBV6-4; J: TRBJ2-1; D: NA; DNA: TGTGCCAGCAGTGACTGGCCGTCTCAGGACAATGAGCAGTTCTTC; CDR3: CASSDWPSQDNEQFF
size: NA; V: TRBV29-1; J: TRBJ1-1; D: NA; DNA: TGCAGCGGGACCCGGGACACCAACACTGAAGCTTTCTTT; CDR3: CSGTRDTNTEAFF
size: once; V: TRBV7-2; J: TRBJ2-3; D: TRBD2; DNA: TGTGCCAGCAGCGAGACGACGGGGGGGTGGGTAGATACGCAGTATTTT; CDR3: CASSETTGGWVDTQYF
size: NA; V: TRBV6-5; J: TRBJ1-1; D: NA; DNA: TGTGCCAGCAGTTACAACAGATACACTGAAGCTTTCTTT; CDR3: CASSYNRYTEAFF
size: NA; V: TRBV5-1; J: TRBJ2-7; D: NA; DNA: TGCGCCAGCAGCTTGCAGCGAGCCTACGAGCAGTACTTC; CDR3: CASSLQRAYEQYF
size: NA; V: TRBV5-1; J: TRBJ2-5; D: TRBD2; DNA: TGCGCCAGCAGCTTAGTACTAGCGGGGGAGACCCAGTACTTC; CDR3: CASSLVLAGETQYF
size: NA; V: TRBV5-1; J: TRBJ1-1; D: NA; DNA: TGCGCCAGCAGCTTGGAAAGGGGCACGAGCCCTGAAGCTTTCTTT; CDR3: CASSLERGTSPEAFF
size: NA; V: TRBV6-5; J: TRBJ2-5; D: NA; DNA: TGTGCCAGCAGTTACTCGTCAGGGGCGAACCAAGAGACCCAGTACTTC; CDR3: CASSYSSGANQETQYF
size: NA; V: TRBV7-9; J: TRBJ2-5; D: TRBD1; DNA: TGTGCCAGCAGCTTAGCGTATGGGACAGATGTCCAAGAGACCCAGTACTTC; CDR3: CASSLAYGTDVQETQYF
size: NA; V: TRBV5-1; J: TRBJ2-1; D: TRBD2; DNA: TGCGCCAGCAGCTTGGCCAGGGACTACTTCTACAATGAGCAGTTCTTC; CDR3: CASSLARDYFYNEQFF
size: NA; V: TRBV11-2; J: TRBJ1-1; D: NA; DNA: TGTGCCAGCAGCTTAAAGCGTTCTGAAGCTTTCTTT; CDR3: CASSLKRSEAFF
size: once; V: TRBV6-5; J: TRBJ2-7; D: NA; DNA: TGTGCCAGCAGTTCCGTGACACACTCCTACGAGCAGTACTTC; CDR3: CASSSVTHSYEQYF
size: NA; V: TRBV11-3; J: TRBJ1-6; D: NA; DNA: TGTGCCAGCAGCCGGGGAACAGGGATTGGCTCACCCCTCCACTTT; CDR3: CASSRGTGIGSPLHF
size: once; V: TRBV25-1; J: TRBJ2-1; D: NA; DNA: TGTGTCGAAAGGGGGTTTTCCTACAATGAGCAGTTCTTC; CDR3: CVERGFSYNEQFF
size: NA; V: TRBV7-9; J: TRBJ2-5; D: TRBD2; DNA: TGTGCCAGCAGCTTAACTAGCGGGGGGGCCGGCCAGACCCAGTACTTC; CDR3: CASSLTSGGAGQTQYF
size: NA; V: TRBV28; J: TRBJ1-6; D: NA; DNA: TGTGCCAGTTCTCGGGTTAAATCACCCCTCCACTTT; CDR3: CASSRVKSPLHF
size: NA; V: TRBV10-1; J: TRBJ2-2; D: TRBD2; DNA: TGCGCCAGCAGTGATCCCGCTAGCGGGCCCGGGGAGCTGTTTTTT; CDR3: CASSDPASGPGELFF
size: NA; V: TRBV5-1; J: TRBJ2-7; D: TRBD2; DNA: TGCGCCAGCAGCTCATATCGGGCGGGAGAAGTCGAGCAGTACTTC; CDR3: CASSSYRAGEVEQYF
size: NA; V: TRBV7-2; J: TRBJ2-5; D: NA; DNA: TGTGCCAGCAGCTTAGGTCCGGACCGGGACCAGTACTTC; CDR3: CASSLGPDRDQYF
size: NA; V: TRBV11-3; J: TRBJ2-2; D: TRBD1; DNA: TGTGCCAGCAGTTGGGACAGGGGGGACACCGGGGAGCTGTTTTTT; CDR3: CASSWDRGDTGELFF
size: few; V: TRBV10-2; J: TRBJ2-5; D: NA; DNA: TGCGCCAGCAGTACTTGGACACAACAAGAGACCCAGTACTTC; CDR3: CASSTWTQQETQYF
size: NA; V: TRBV7-8; J: TRBJ2-5; D: NA; DNA: TGTGCCAGCAGCCCCCCCGGAGAGACCCAGTACTTC; CDR3: CASSPPGETQYF
size: NA; V: TRBV6-6; J: TRBJ2-1; D: NA; DNA: TGTGCCAGCAGGGGTAGGGGTGGGAATGAGCAGTTCTTC; CDR3: CASRGRGGNEQFF
size: once; V: TRBV9; J: TRBJ2-7; D: TRBD2; DNA: TGTGCCAGCAGCGGAGGACTAGCGGGACCCTACGAGCAGTACTTC; CDR3: CASSGGLAGPYEQYF
size: NA; V: TRBV6-5; J: TRBJ2-7; D: TRBD1; DNA: TGTGCCAGCACTCGACCCGGGACAGGGGGGCTCGAGCAGTACTTC; CDR3: CASTRPGTGGLEQYF
size: NA; V: TRBV4-3; J: TRBJ1-5; D: NA; DNA: TGCGCCAGCAGCCAAGATGTACATAGCAATCAGCCCCAGCATTTT; CDR3: CASSQDVHSNQPQHF
size: NA; V: TRBV6-6; J: TRBJ2-7; D: TRBD2; DNA: TGTGCAGCGGGGGGGTTGGGCGAGCAGTACTTC; CDR3: CAAGGLGEQYF